Below, 26 T cell receptor beta chains from the same sample are listed, as sequenced in a study of blood T cell repertoires in COVID-19. Clones were read by immunoSEQ multiplex PCR, and TCRdb kept only the in-frame ones, dropping some. The data contain about 250,000 clones, around 88% of them singletons. Sequences were obtained from peripheral blood. The receptors were gathered from a man aged 35 to 55 with active or convalescent COVID-19.

The rearrangement links TRBV7-2 to TRBJ1-6; D call uncertain. Trimming removed 1 base from V and 7 bases from J, with 2 bases in between. The germline V gene encodes CDR1 SGHTA and CDR2 FQGNSA. The CDR3 has 12 amino acids. The CDR3 DNA follows: TGTGCCAGCAGCTTAGTAAATTCACCCCTCCACTTT. This sequence encodes CASSLVNSPLHF.

In this sample, this clone turned up once. The chain carries TRBV15 and TRBJ1-1; 7 bases line up with TRBD1. Germline V gene data show CDR1 as LNHNV and CDR2 as YYDKDF (reference sequence). V dropped 1 base and J dropped 0; count of bases not matched to a gene: 5. This CDR3 has 16 amino acids. CDR3 loop: CATSRGRGLMNTEAFF. The CDR3 nucleotides read TGTGCCACCAGCAGAGGGAGGGGGCTCATGAACACTGAAGCTTTCTTT.

This clone came up a few times. V and J are TRBV29-1 and TRBJ1-4; D may be TRBD1 (5 bases). Per germline, CDR1 SQVTM and CDR2 ANQGSEA. Trimming left V 7 bases short and J 8 bases short, with 17 bases between. There are 13 residues in the CDR3. The CDR3 DNA is TGCAGCGGCTGGCGTCAGGGAGGGGAAAAACTGTTTTTT. As protein: CSGWRQGGEKLFF.

CDR3 region: CASSLLQGNYGYTF. As DNA, the CDR3 is TGTGCCAGCAGCCTACTCCAGGGAAACTATGGCTACACCTTC. V gene TRBV14 combines with J gene TRBJ1-2, with a weak D call TRBD1 (5 bases). CDR1 is SGHDN and CDR2 is FVKESK in the germline V gene. The CDR3 has 14 amino acids. Deletions cut 4 bases from V and 2 bases from J, with 11 bases between.

This rearrangement joins TRBV7-6 to TRBJ1-4; 11 nucleotides agree with TRBD1. CDR3 length: 14 residues. With V trimmed by 4 bases and J by 8 bases, 3 bases remained unmatched. Germline CDR1 is SGHVS and CDR2 is FNYEAQ. CDR3 DNA: TGTGCCAGCAGCTCCGGACAGGGGGCCGAAAAACTGTTTTTT. It codes for CASSSGQGAEKLFF.

The chain recombines TRBV10-3 with TRBJ2-7; TRBD1 matches 8 bases. CDR1 and CDR2 (germline): ENHRY, SYGVKD. The CDR3 is 15 residues long. V shed 6 bases, J shed 5 bases, and the junction held 12 bases outside the gene matches. For the CDR3, the DNA is TGTGCCATCAGGGATAACCAGGGGGCCAGCGACGAGCAGTACTTC. Its protein product is CAIRDNQGASDEQYF.

The J gene is TRBJ1-1, the V gene TRBV5-6, with D hard to call. The CDR3 is made up of 11 amino acids. The V gene's germline CDR1 is SGHDT and CDR2 YYEEEE. V lost 7 bases and J lost 2, with 6 bases in between. In DNA form, the CDR3 reads TGTGCCAGCGGCCCCAACACTGAAGCTTTCTTT. Protein sequence: CASGPNTEAFF.

The chain uses TRBV5-6 and TRBJ1-5; TRBD1 is a possible D gene (6 bases). Germline lookup yields CDR1 SGHDT and CDR2 YYEEEE. CDR3 length equals 15 residues. V lost 2 bases, J lost 4 bases, and 13 bases lay in between. As DNA, the CDR3 is TGTGCCAGCAGCTTCCGAGACAGGCAAAATCAGCCCCAGCATTTT. Translating gives CASSFRDRQNQPQHF.

The J gene is TRBJ2-7, the V gene TRBV27, with a possible D match to TRBD1 (5 bases). The CDR3 extends over 15 amino acids. Trimming left V 3 bases short and J 1 base short, with 13 bases between. CDR1 is MNHEY and CDR2 is SMNVEV in the germline V gene (reference sequence). CDR3 amino acids: CASSFQGRESYEQYF. CDR3 DNA sequence: TGTGCCAGCAGTTTCCAGGGAAGGGAATCCTACGAGCAGTACTTC.

The V gene is TRBV27, the J gene TRBJ1-1, with 7 bases aligning to TRBD1. CDR1 is MNHEY, CDR2 SMNVEV, per germline (reference sequence). The CDR3 consists of 15 residues. Trimming cost V 4 bases and J 5 bases; bases outside gene matches: 10. The CDR3 sequence: CASSSNRGRGTEAFF. The CDR3 DNA sequence: TGTGCCAGCAGTTCAAACAGGGGCCGTGGGACTGAAGCTTTCTTT.

V and J are TRBV2 and TRBJ1-6; 7 bases match TRBD1. Germline V gene data show CDR1 as SNHLY and CDR2 as FYNNEI. V shed 2 bases and J 3 bases; nucleotides not matched to a gene: 7. CDR3 length: 17 amino acids. The CDR3 loop reads CASSEFGGGIYNSPLHF. CDR3 bases: TGTGCCAGCAGTGAATTTGGAGGGGGCATCTATAATTCACCCCTCCACTTT.

This chain connects TRBV24-1 to TRBJ2-7; 8 nucleotides align to TRBD1. CDR1 and CDR2 (germline): KGHDR, SFDVKD. Trimming removed 1 base from V and 5 bases from J; junction bases left unmatched: 6. The CDR3 totals 15 residues. The CDR3 here is CATSDFRQGRNEQYF. The CDR3 nucleotides read TGTGCCACCAGTGATTTCAGACAGGGGCGTAACGAGCAGTACTTC.

The chain has TRBV10-3 and TRBJ2-2, with TRBD2 identical over 14 bases. V gave up 3 bases and J gave up 6 bases; unmatched junction bases: 6. The germline V gene encodes CDR1 ENHRY and CDR2 SYGVKD. CDR3 size: 17 residues. The CDR3 DNA sequence: TGTGCCATCAGTGACCCCGGGACTAGCGGGGGATCCGGGGAGCTGTTTTTT. Translating it yields CAISDPGTSGGSGELFF.

The rearrangement joins TRBV2 to TRBJ1-5; TRBD1 aligns across 12 bases. This CDR3 has 14 residues. CDR1 is SNHLY and CDR2 is FYNNEI in the germline V gene. The V segment lost 5 bases and the J segment 7 bases; nucleotides outside the gene matches: 3. The CDR3 reads CASSPGTGGQPQHF. CDR3 sequence (DNA): TGTGCCAGCAGTCCTGGGACAGGGGGCCAGCCCCAGCATTTT.

This rearrangement joins TRBV7-2 to TRBJ2-1; TRBD2 matches at 8 bases. The junction had 8 bases not matched to a gene; V was cut back by 5 bases and J by 5 bases. Per germline, CDR1 SGHTA and CDR2 FQGNSA. The CDR3 covers 15 residues. This CDR3 reads CASSQTSVENNEQFF. The CDR3 coding sequence is TGTGCCAGCAGCCAGACTAGCGTGGAGAACAATGAGCAGTTCTTC.

There are a few counts of this clone. The chain couples TRBV5-1 to TRBJ1-1; D gene unclear. This CDR3 has 14 amino acids. V was clipped by 5 bases and J by 1 base, with 12 bases between them. Germline V gene data show CDR1 as SGHRS and CDR2 as YFSETQ. The CDR3 loop reads CASSYNGGNTEAFF. CDR3 in DNA: TGCGCCAGCAGTTACAACGGCGGGAACACTGAAGCTTTCTTT.

The gene calls are TRBV14 and TRBJ2-7, with 9 bases matching TRBD2. Germline V gene lookup returns CDR1 SGHDN and CDR2 FVKESK. The length of the CDR3 is 17 residues. With 0 bases clipped from V and 6 bases from J, the junction kept 12 bases outside the gene matches. DNA for the CDR3: TGTGCCAGCAGCCAAGAAACGTGGGTAGCGGGGGTTGGCGAGCAGTACTTC. Translation gives CASSQETWVAGVGEQYF.

The V call is TRBV5-5, the J call TRBJ2-7; possible D gene TRBD1, 6 bases. CDR3 length: 15 amino acids. V lost 0 bases to trimming and J lost 2 bases, with 12 bases between them. CDR1 is SGHKS and CDR2 is YYEKEE in the germline V gene (reference sequence). The CDR3 spells CASSLVGTSTYEQYF. The CDR3 DNA follows: TGTGCCAGCAGCTTGGTGGGGACATCGACCTACGAGCAGTACTTC.

The genes are TRBV30 and TRBJ1-4, with 8 bases fitting TRBD1. Germline CDR1 is GTSNPN and CDR2 is SVGIG (reference sequence). The CDR3 has 18 amino acids. J lost 6 bases, V lost 2 bases, and 17 bases had no gene match. CDR3 nucleotides: TGTGCCTGGAGTTCAATCGACCAACCGGGACAGGAGTATGAAAAACTGTTTTTT. Protein sequence: CAWSSIDQPGQEYEKLFF.

The chain links TRBV30 to TRBJ2-1; 8 bases are shared with TRBD1. Germline V gene sequence: CDR1 GTSNPN, CDR2 SVGIG (reference sequence). V was pared by 2 bases and J by 5 bases, with 8 bases of the junction left unmatched. This CDR3 contains 15 residues. The CDR3 sequence is CAWSPRDRINNEQFF. Written as DNA, the CDR3 is TGTGCCTGGAGTCCTCGGGACAGGATCAACAATGAGCAGTTCTTC.

The count of this clone is one. The chain has TRBV7-9 and TRBJ1-2; 8 nucleotides match TRBD1. The V gene end was trimmed by 5 bases and the J gene end by 7 bases; junction bases not matched to a gene: 9. The CDR3 runs 14 residues. Germline values: CDR1 SEHNR, CDR2 FQNEAQ (reference sequence). The CDR3 DNA sequence: TGTGCCAGCAGCACGGGACAGGTCTTTGGTGGCTACACCTTC. This translates into CASSTGQVFGGYTF.

The genes are TRBV19 and TRBJ2-2, with D possibly being TRBD2 (5 bases). V shed 7 bases and J shed 7 bases, with 13 bases lying between them. Germline assignment: CDR1 LNHDA and CDR2 SQIVND (reference sequence). The CDR3 consists of 13 residues. DNA for the CDR3: TGTGCCAGTACGCCGATTCGGGGCGGGGAGCTGTTTTTT. Protein: CASTPIRGGELFF.

This chain links TRBV6-2 or TRBV6-3 with TRBJ2-2; a possible D gene is TRBD1 (5 bases). Germline-derived CDR1 and CDR2 are MNHEY and SVGEGT. The CDR3 extends over 15 amino acids. V was trimmed by 6 bases and J by 1 base, leaving 12 bases between them. This CDR3 is CASSFNTGNTGELFF. In DNA form, the CDR3 reads TGTGCCAGCAGCTTTAATACAGGGAACACCGGGGAGCTGTTTTTT.

This rearrangement joins TRBV7-2 to TRBJ2-1; D perhaps matches TRBD1 (6 bases). The V end was cut by 1 base, the J end by 2 bases, with 15 bases between. CDR1 is SGHTA, CDR2 FQGNSA, per germline. The CDR3 covers 17 residues. The chain's CDR3 is CASSLERGRYPYNEQFF. The CDR3 nucleotides are TGTGCCAGCAGCTTAGAAAGGGGGAGATATCCCTACAATGAGCAGTTCTTC. The full variable domain, its missing parts supplied by reference TRBV7-2 and TRBJ2-1, is GAGVSQSPSNKVTEKGKDVELRCDPISGHTALYWYRQSLGQGLEFLIYFQGNSAPDKSGLPSDRFSAERTGGSVSTLTIQRTQQEDSAVYLCASSLERGRYPYNEQFFGPGTRLTVL.

The chain employs TRBV4-2 and TRBJ2-7; 7 bases agree with TRBD2. CDR3 length: 16 amino acids. From germline, CDR1 is LGHNA and CDR2 YNFKEQ. V lost 2 bases and J lost 2; bases outside the gene matches: 9. CDR3 in amino acids: CASSQTPQRGTYEQYF. In DNA form, the CDR3 reads TGTGCCAGCAGCCAAACCCCGCAGCGGGGCACCTACGAGCAGTACTTC.

The chain couples TRBV28 to TRBJ1-5; D unclear. In germline, CDR1 is MDHEN, CDR2 SYDVKM. The V end lost 6 bases, the J end lost 9 bases, and 12 bases lay between the germline ends. The CDR3 covers 12 residues. The CDR3 coding sequence is TGTGCCAGCAGCCCAGGAAGGCGGCCCCAGCATTTT. It is translated as CASSPGRRPQHF.